The source of this TCR beta chain is a study of Ad26.COV2.S vaccination and SARS-CoV-2 variants. Turning to the study itself: Intramuscular Ad26.COV2.S doses were given once or twice, 56 days apart.

Specified treatment: around 19 received Ad26.COV2.S at low or high dose, single or two shots; about 5 received placebo; per-sample allocation not given. The samples were gathered on day 63 after the first injection of vaccine or placebo. Overall study results and limits: Placebo recipients trailed vaccine recipients in spike-specific TCR breadth.

This CDR3 region has 12 residues. Trimming cost V 4 bases and J 1 base, with 4 bases left between them. Germline CDR1 SQVTM, CDR2 ANQGSEA. Comment on this clone: Its specificity is not known.

The repertoire was sequenced with immunoSEQ multiplex PCR; TCRdb's copy has only in-frame clones and lacks some. This sample has 290,000 or so clones; approximately 89% occur once, and the top ten carry less than 3.5%. This sequence joins TRBV29-1 and TRBJ2-2; D is ambiguous. The receptor comes from a person between 18 and 65 years old who received the Ad26.COV2.S COVID-19 vaccine or a placebo. The source was peripheral blood, collected in a trial of Ad26.COV2.S vaccine versus placebo. Written as DNA, the CDR3 is TGCAGCGTTGCCAGGAACACCGGGGAGCTGTTTTTT. It translates to CSVARNTGELFF.